Following are 9 T cell receptor beta chains from one sample sequenced in a study of CD8+ T cells in alopecia areata. RNA, once extracted, was reverse transcribed into cDNA for use as the sequencing template. Using immunoSEQ multiplex PCR, the repertoire was profiled, and TCRdb retains in-frame clones only, with some absent. Of under 200,000 clones listed, less than 70% are singletons. Treatment here: oral pan-JAK inhibitor, 5-10 mg twice daily. Sample: CD4+ T cells sorted from blood, taken at week 24, from a patient treated with tofacitinib. The receptors derive from a human donor with alopecia areata.

This chain uses TRBV15 with TRBJ1-4, with 8 bases fitting TRBD1. V was pared by 4 bases and J by 10 bases, with 8 bases of the junction left unmatched. The CDR3 totals 14 residues. Per germline, CDR1 LNHNV and CDR2 YYDKDF (reference sequence). The CDR3 is CATSIDRGGGKLFF. For the CDR3, the DNA is TGTGCCACCAGCATCGACAGGGGTGGTGGAAAACTGTTTTTT.

On this clone itself: One end of the junction is discordant with germline, which a read error may explain. V usage is TRBV7-7 and J usage is TRBJ2-5, with no clear D. Germline CDR1 and CDR2: SSHAT and FNYEAQ (reference sequence). This CDR3 is built from 13 residues. DNA for the CDR3: TGTGCTAGCAGCTCTACCCGACCTGGGGCCCAGTACTTC. This gives the protein CASSSTRPGAQYF.

This clone has ten or more counts. This chain uses TRBV18 with TRBJ1-1; the match to TRBD1 covers 7 bases. The CDR3 spans 13 residues. Losses at the gene ends were 5 bases for V and 4 bases for J; bases not matched to a gene: 4. The germline CDR1 and CDR2 sequences are KGHSH and LQKENI. This chain's CDR3 is CASSAGQPTEAFF. DNA of the CDR3: TGTGCCAGCTCAGCGGGACAGCCCACTGAAGCTTTCTTT.

The sample holds a few counts of this clone. The chain employs TRBV4-2 and TRBJ1-2; the match to TRBD1 covers 8 bases. Germline CDR1 and CDR2: LGHNA and YNFKEQ. Unmatched junction bases numbered 5, after V lost 2 bases and J lost 6 bases. The CDR3 sequence is 14 residues long. The CDR3 DNA is TGTGCCAGCAGCCAAAATGGACAGGGTGATGGCTACACCTTC. Translating it yields CASSQNGQGDGYTF.

The genes are TRBV27 and TRBJ1-1, with D unclear. Trimming cost V 2 bases and J 1 base, with 8 bases left between them. Germline V lookup: CDR1 MNHEY, CDR2 SMNVEV (reference sequence). The CDR3 extends over 14 amino acids. The CDR3 sequence: CASSLRPRNTEAFF. DNA of the CDR3: TGTGCCAGCAGTTTAAGGCCCCGGAACACTGAAGCTTTCTTT.

The V and J genes are TRBV5-6 and TRBJ1-3, with unresolved D. This CDR3 is built from 14 residues. CDR1 is SGHDT and CDR2 is YYEEEE in the germline V gene. V was cut by 3 bases and J by 1 base, with 8 bases left in between. The CDR3 region has the DNA TGTGCCAGCAGCTCAAGGTTGTCTGGAAACACCATATATTTT. The encoded protein is CASSSRLSGNTIYF.

The J gene is TRBJ2-1, the V gene TRBV6-1, with 9 bases identical to TRBD1. The CDR3 runs to 16 residues. J gave up 1 base and V 4 bases, and 5 bases lay outside the gene matches. The V gene's germline CDR1 is MNHNS and CDR2 SASEGT. Here the CDR3 reads CASSGTTGGSYNEQFF. CDR3 in DNA: TGTGCCAGCAGTGGAACGACAGGGGGTTCCTACAATGAGCAGTTCTTC.

This rearrangement joins TRBV7-3 to TRBJ2-2, with D unclear. V lost 3 bases and J 5 bases, leaving 7 bases between the germline ends. The CDR3 runs 13 residues. Germline CDR1 is SGHTA and CDR2 is FQGTGA. The CDR3: CASSFLGTGELFF. The CDR3 DNA follows: TGTGCCAGCAGCTTCCTGGGGACCGGGGAGCTGTTTTTT.

The chain carries TRBV9 and TRBJ1-6, with D perhaps matching TRBD1 (6 bases). The V end was cut by 3 bases, the J end by 8 bases, with 9 bases between. Germline CDR1 SGDLS, CDR2 YYNGEE. This CDR3 comprises 13 residues. The CDR3 DNA reads as TGTGCCAGCAGCGACTCAGGGGATTCACCCCTCCACTTT. Translated, it gives CASSDSGDSPLHF.